A selection of T cell receptor beta chains follows, all from one sample in a study of beta chain features in type 1 diabetes. The repertoire was sequenced with immunoSEQ multiplex PCR; TCRdb's copy has only in-frame clones and lacks some. The repertoire includes 60,000 or so clones, roughly three fifths of them detected once, and roughly 2% sits in the top ten. Input material: Tregs from blood. Receptors originate from a woman younger than 35 in good health. The CDR3 runs from the conserved cysteine through the conserved F or W. A D gene is named only where the DNA matches it firmly. The size field is filled for only some rows; it gives once, few, many or a size class.

>-|TRBV10-3|few|TRBJ2-7
TGTGCCATCAGTGAGTCGGGTAGCGGAACCTACGAGCAGTACTTC
CAISESGSGTYEQYF
>TRBD2|TRBV18|-|TRBJ2-1
TGTGCCAGCTCACGCGGGAGGGAATCCTACAATGAGCAGTTCTTC
CASSRGRESYNEQFF
>TRBD2|TRBV11-2|-|TRBJ2-1
TGTGCCAGCAGCCTAGCGGGAGGGGCCTACAATGAGCAGTTCTTC
CASSLAGGAYNEQFF
>-|TRBV7-2|-|TRBJ1-3
TGTGCCAGCAAGAGTAGGAGTTCTGGAAACACCATATATTTT
CASKSRSSGNTIYF
>TRBD1|TRBV10-3|-|TRBJ2-5
TGTGCCATCAGAGGACAGGGAAAGACCCAGTACTTC
CAIRGQGKTQYF
>TRBD2|TRBV6-5|-|TRBJ2-2
TGTGCCAGCAGTTACCGGACTAGCGGGACCGGGGAGCTGTTTTTT
CASSYRTSGTGELFF
>-|TRBV5-1|-|TRBJ2-2
TGCGCCAGCAGCCGTGATGTGGGGCTCGGGGAGCTGTTTTTT
CASSRDVGLGELFF
>-|TRBV9|-|TRBJ1-1
TGCGCCAGCAGCGTAGGGGCAGGGCGGAACACTGAAGCTTTCTTT
CASSVGAGRNTEAFF
>-|TRBV7-8|-|TRBJ1-4
TGTGCCAGCAGCTTGACACGTAATGAAAAACTGTTTTTT
CASSLTRNEKLFF
>-|TRBV6-1|few|TRBJ2-4
TGTGCCGGCGGGAACAAAAACATTCAGTACTTC
CAGGNKNIQYF
>-|TRBV5-1|-|TRBJ1-2
TGCGCCAGCAGGTTTACAGCAGGGCTCATTAACTATGGCTACACCTTC
CASRFTAGLINYGYTF
>TRBD1|TRBV7-3|-|TRBJ1-5
TGTGCCAGCAGCTTAACGGGACAGGGTCCCTCCCATCAGCCCCAGCATTTT
CASSLTGQGPSHQPQHF
>TRBD1|TRBV7-2|-|TRBJ1-1
TGTGCCAGCAGCTGGGACAGGCTGAACACTGAAGCTTTCTTT
CASSWDRLNTEAFF
>TRBD1|TRBV5-1|once|TRBJ2-2
TGCGCCACCGCGGCCGGGACAGGGCTCACCGGGGAGCTGTTTTTT
CATAAGTGLTGELFF
>TRBD2|TRBV9|few|TRBJ2-3
TGTGCCAGCAGCGTAGATAGCGGGAGGAGTGATACGCAGTATTTT
CASSVDSGRSDTQYF
>-|TRBV14|-|TRBJ1-2
TGTGCCAGCAGCCCCTCGGCTAACTATGGCTACACCTTC
CASSPSANYGYTF
>-|TRBV29-1|-|TRBJ2-3
TGCAGCGTTGAACCCCGACTTACAGATACGCAGTATTTT
CSVEPRLTDTQYF
>TRBD2|TRBV18|-|TRBJ2-7
TGTGCCAGCTCACCACTTGGGGGGGGAACCTACGAGCAGTACTTC
CASSPLGGGTYEQYF
>TRBD2|TRBV6-1|once|TRBJ2-2
TGTGCCAGCAGTGGGGGGACTAGCGGGGTAACGAACACCGGGGAGCTGTTTTTT
CASSGGTSGVTNTGELFF
>-|TRBV4-2|few|TRBJ1-5
TGTGCCAGCAGCCAAGCTGCAGGGTACAATCAGCCCCAGCATTTT
CASSQAAGYNQPQHF
>-|TRBV19|-|TRBJ1-5
TGTGCCAGTAGCCGGACATTCAATCAGCCCCAGCATTTT
CASSRTFNQPQHF
>TRBD2|TRBV6-1|-|TRBJ2-5
TGTGCCAGCAGGAGACTAGCCGGCGGGGAGACCCAGTACTTC
CASRRLAGGETQYF
>-|TRBV29-1|-|TRBJ1-1
TGCAGCGTTGAGGGGGTTCCAGGGGACCTGAACACTGAAGCTTTCTTT
CSVEGVPGDLNTEAFF
>TRBD1|TRBV5-1|-|TRBJ2-7
TGCGCCACCCGGGACAGCTCCTACGAGCAGTACTTC
CATRDSSYEQYF
>TRBD1|TRBV7-9|-|TRBJ1-4
TGTGCCAGCAGCCTGGGACAGGGCGGCGAAAAACTGTTTTTT
CASSLGQGGEKLFF
>-|TRBV7-2|-|TRBJ2-7
TGTGCCAGCAGCTACCAGCAGACTTCCTACGAGCAGTACTTC
CASSYQQTSYEQYF
>-|TRBV19|-|TRBJ1-1
TGTGCCAGTATAAAGGGGCTCGGCACTGAAGCTTTCTTT
CASIKGLGTEAFF
>-|TRBV4-1|-|TRBJ1-1
TGCGCCAGCAGCCAAGTGGGGGCGTCTGAAGCTTTCTTT
CASSQVGASEAFF
>-|TRBV18|-|TRBJ2-5
TGTGCCAGCTCCCCTCAGGGAAAGACCCAGTACTTC
CASSPQGKTQYF
>-|TRBV5-6|-|TRBJ1-2
TGTGCCAGCAGCACGGTGAACTATGGCTACACCTTC
CASSTVNYGYTF
>TRBD1|TRBV30|few|TRBJ1-4
TGTGCCTGGAGAGTTGCCGGGACAGGGGGAGAAAAACTGTTTTTT
CAWRVAGTGGEKLFF
>TRBD1|TRBV29-1|-|TRBJ1-5
TGCAGCGTTGGGGACAGACAGGGGACGAGCAATCAGCCCCAGCATTTT
CSVGDRQGTSNQPQHF
>-|TRBV5-4|-|TRBJ2-4
TGTGCCAGCAGCCCAGGAGGTTTCGGCATTCAGTACTTC
CASSPGGFGIQYF
>-|TRBV5-1|-|TRBJ2-7
TGCGCCAGCAGCTTGGGACAGGTAGGATACGAGCAGTACTTC
CASSLGQVGYEQYF
>TRBD2|TRBV6-1|-|TRBJ2-7
TGTGCCAGCAGTGAAGCTAGGGCTAGCGGGTACTTC
CASSEARASGYF
>TRBD1|TRBV2|-|TRBJ1-2
TGTGCCAGCAGCCAACAGGGGAGCTATGGCTACACCTTC
CASSQQGSYGYTF
>TRBD1|TRBV25-1|-|TRBJ2-7
TGTGCCAGCAGTGAGACAGGGGCAAAATTCGAGCAGTACTTC
CASSETGAKFEQYF
>TRBD1|TRBV7-2|few|TRBJ2-1
TGTGCCAGCAGCCCTGCGCTACAGGGGAATGAGCAGTTCTTC
CASSPALQGNEQFF
>-|TRBV4-2|-|TRBJ2-7
TGTGCCAGCAGCCAGGATCTAGGTTTCGTACGGTACTTC
CASSQDLGFVRYF
>-|TRBV7-2|-|TRBJ2-2
TGTGCCAGCACCACCTTAGACAGGACCGGGGAGCTGTTTTTT
CASTTLDRTGELFF
>-|TRBV19|-|TRBJ2-1
TGTGCCAGTAGTGAGACTAGATCACACAATGAGCAGTTCTTC
CASSETRSHNEQFF
>-|TRBV7-2|-|TRBJ2-1
TGTGCCAGCAGTTCCGGGACTCACTCGTATGAGCAGTTCTTC
CASSSGTHSYEQFF
>-|TRBV5-1|-|TRBJ2-5
TGCGCCAGCAGCTTGGCCGTAGGGGAAGAGACCCAGTACTTC
CASSLAVGEETQYF
>TRBD1|TRBV16|-|TRBJ2-7
TGTGCCAGCAGCCAATCTGGAGGGACAGGGTTCTACGAGCAGTACTTC
CASSQSGGTGFYEQYF
>-|TRBV10-1|few|TRBJ1-2
TGCGCCAGCAGTGAAGACAGGCGCTATGGCTACACCTTC
CASSEDRRYGYTF
>TRBD2|TRBV7-9|few|TRBJ2-5
TGTGCCAGCAGCGCCGGGACTAGCGGGGTGGAGACCCAGTACTTC
CASSAGTSGVETQYF
>-|TRBV2|-|TRBJ1-1
TGTGCCAGCAGGGCAGACATGAACACTGAAGCTTTCTTT
CASRADMNTEAFF
>TRBD1|TRBV5-4|-|TRBJ1-4
TGTGCCAGCAGCGGGCAGGGGGACACCCATGAAAAACTGTTTTTT
CASSGQGDTHEKLFF
>-|TRBV29-1|-|TRBJ1-1
TGCAGCGTTGAAGTAGTGAGGGGAGGCACTGAAGCTTTCTTT
CSVEVVRGGTEAFF
>-|TRBV6-6|-|TRBJ2-7
TGTGCCAGCAGAACCTCAGGGATGGTGCACGAGCAGTACTTC
CASRTSGMVHEQYF